The 29 T cell receptor beta chains listed next were all sequenced from one sample in a study of blood T cell repertoires in COVID-19. The table came from immunoSEQ multiplex PCR; TCRdb's copy has only in-frame clones and leaves some out. The sample has about 300,000 clones, around nine tenths seen once. The sequencing input was PBMCs or T cells enriched from blood (not recorded which). The receptor set was obtained from a young woman who had recovered from COVID-19.

The chain couples TRBV28 to TRBJ2-7; 7 positions match TRBD1. Germline values: CDR1 MDHEN, CDR2 SYDVKM. The V gene end was trimmed by 1 base and the J gene end by 2 bases; junction bases not matched to a gene: 8. The CDR3 extends over 16 amino acids. The CDR3 here is CASSLSTPGQPYEQYF. The DNA for the CDR3 is TGTGCCAGCAGTTTATCCACTCCGGGACAGCCCTACGAGCAGTACTTC.

V gene TRBV27 combines with J gene TRBJ2-7; 10 nucleotides align to TRBD2. From germline, CDR1 is MNHEY and CDR2 SMNVEV (reference sequence). CDR3 length equals 14 residues. Germline trimming cut 6 bases from V and 5 bases from J; bases unmatched to any gene: 7. The CDR3 DNA sequence: TGTGCCAGCAGATCCTACGGGACTAGCGACGAGCAGTACTTC. It translates to CASRSYGTSDEQYF.

The chain couples TRBV6-2 or TRBV6-3 to TRBJ2-1; 12 bases match TRBD2. CDR1 is MNHEY and CDR2 is SVGEGT in the germline V gene. The ends lost 5 bases at V and 11 bases at J; junction bases unmatched: 10. The CDR3 length is 15 residues. CDR3 sequence (DNA): TGTGCCAGCAGTCGACTAGCGGGAGCCCAGAGGAAGCAGTTCTTC. It translates to CASSRLAGAQRKQFF.

This sequence joins TRBV1 and TRBJ2-4; no DNA check was done on the table's D call, TRBD2. TRBV1 represents a pseudogene. The CDR3 runs to 17 residues. The CDR3 loop reads CTSSHYPPGWRQNIQYF. DNA for the CDR3: TGCACCAGCAGCCATTACCCTCCCGGGTGGCGCCAAAACATTCAGTACTTC.

CDR3 DNA sequence: TGTGCCAGCAGGTCGGACAGTAACACTGAAGCTTTCTTT. Its protein is CASRSDSNTEAFF. This rearrangement joins TRBV7-2 to TRBJ1-1; perhaps TRBD1 as D (6 bases). With 6 bases removed from V and 2 bases from J, the gap between germline ends came to 10 bases. Germline CDR1 and CDR2: SGHTA and FQGNSA. The CDR3 consists of 13 residues.

The V call is TRBV28, the J call TRBJ2-2; TRBD1 agrees at 8 bases. The CDR3 is 15 amino acids. Germline V gives CDR1 MDHEN, CDR2 SYDVKM. The V gene end was trimmed by 7 bases and the J gene end by 5 bases; junction bases not matched to a gene: 9. The CDR3 sequence: CASTLGQGGTGELFF. The CDR3 nucleotides read TGTGCCAGCACCCTAGGACAGGGAGGTACCGGGGAGCTGTTTTTT.

The chain is built from TRBV7-9 and TRBJ2-7, with unresolved D. Germline loops: CDR1 SEHNR, CDR2 FQNEAQ (reference sequence). The CDR3 is 13 amino acids. V gave up 2 bases and J gave up 2 bases, with 7 bases separating them. This CDR3 is CASSLNTAYEQYF. CDR3 nucleotide sequence: TGTGCCAGCAGCTTAAATACAGCCTACGAGCAGTACTTC.

V gene TRBV5-6 combines with J gene TRBJ2-3; weak D call: TRBD2 (5 bases). Trimming pared 0 bases from V and 2 bases from J, leaving 10 bases between. This CDR3 contains 15 residues. Germline CDR1 reads SGHDT; CDR2 reads YYEEEE. DNA of the CDR3: TGTGCCAGCAGCTTGGCTAGCACCCTCACAGATACGCAGTATTTT. Residues: CASSLASTLTDTQYF.

This rearrangement joins TRBV6-5 to TRBJ2-7; possibly TRBD1 for D (5 bases). Per germline, CDR1 MNHEY and CDR2 SVGAGI. V lost 2 bases, J lost 5 bases, and 19 bases lay in between. There are 16 residues in the CDR3. DNA of the CDR3: TGTGCCAGCAGTTACACTGGGTCGACCTCCAGGGACGAGCAGTACTTC. Protein product: CASSYTGSTSRDEQYF.

CDR3: CAGSSVSSYNEQFF. The CDR3 DNA sequence: TGTGCTGGCTCTAGCGTTAGCTCCTACAATGAGCAGTTCTTC. The gene calls are TRBV30 and TRBJ2-1; a possible D gene is TRBD2 (6 bases). Germline-derived CDR1 and CDR2 are GTSNPN and SVGIG (reference sequence). This CDR3 comprises 14 residues. Full variable domain (missing parts from reference TRBV30 and TRBJ2-1): SQTIHQWPATLVQPVGSPLSLECTVEGTSNPNLYWYRQAAGRGLQLLFYSVGIGQISSEVPQNLSASRPQDRQFILSSKKLLLSDSGFYLCAGSSVSSYNEQFFGPGTRLTVL.

The V and J genes are TRBV7-3 and TRBJ2-1; 10 bases align to TRBD2. V lost 2 bases to trimming and J lost 6 bases; unmatched junction nucleotides: 4. Germline V gives CDR1 SGHTA, CDR2 FQGTGA. This CDR3 is built from 15 residues. The DNA of the CDR3 is TGTGCCAGCAGCTTACTAGCGGGAGTAGGCAATGAGCAGTTCTTC. Translating gives CASSLLAGVGNEQFF.

Here the CDR3 reads CAWQTKGTNEKLFF. CDR3 in DNA: TGTGCCTGGCAGACCAAGGGGACTAATGAAAAACTGTTTTTT. The V call is TRBV30, the J call TRBJ1-4; maybe TRBD1 (5 bases). V was trimmed by 5 bases and J by 2 bases, leaving 12 bases between them. Germline V lookup: CDR1 GTSNPN, CDR2 SVGIG (reference sequence). The CDR3 spans 14 residues.

The chain couples TRBV28 to TRBJ2-7; D is uncertain. The CDR3 runs 15 residues. Trimming stripped 2 bases from V and 1 base from J, with 12 bases between. Germline CDR1 reads MDHEN; CDR2 reads SYDVKM. The CDR3 protein is CASSLIPNPSYEQYF. CDR3 nucleotides: TGTGCCAGCAGTTTAATTCCTAATCCTTCCTACGAGCAGTACTTC.

The chain joins TRBV4-1 to TRBJ2-1; 7 bases align to TRBD1. J was trimmed by 5 bases and V by 0 bases; bases with no gene match: 10. Germline V lookup: CDR1 MGHRA, CDR2 YSYEKL. The CDR3 contains 17 residues. The CDR3 nucleotides are TGCGCCAGCAGCCAAGATATACAACAGGGGTACAACAATGAGCAGTTCTTC. Its translation is CASSQDIQQGYNNEQFF.

The V call is TRBV7-2, the J call TRBJ2-7; D may be TRBD1 (6 bases). Per germline, CDR1 SGHTA and CDR2 FQGNSA. This CDR3 contains 18 residues. The V end was cut by 3 bases, the J end by 4 bases, with 25 bases between. CDR3 DNA sequence: TGTGCCAGCAGCTTTGACGGCCCTACAGGGAGTATTCGGTACGAGCAGTACTTC. It is translated as CASSFDGPTGSIRYEQYF.

This chain joins TRBV7-2 and TRBJ1-2, with 8 positions matching TRBD1. CDR1 and CDR2 (germline): SGHTA, FQGNSA. The CDR3 loop spans 15 amino acids. The J segment lost 4 bases and the V segment lost 7 bases, leaving 11 bases of the junction unmatched. Written as DNA, the CDR3 is TGTGCCAGCATCTCGACAGGGGCCCGTTTCTATGGCTACACCTTC. Translating it yields CASISTGARFYGYTF.

The chain carries TRBV6-5 and TRBJ2-7; 10 nucleotides align to TRBD1. Germline CDR1 is MNHEY and CDR2 is SVGAGI. Trimming cost V 7 bases and J 3 bases; bases outside gene matches: 3. This CDR3 is 13 amino acids long. CDR3 in amino acids: CASTGQGRYEQYF. In DNA form, the CDR3 reads TGTGCCAGCACGGGACAGGGGCGCTACGAGCAGTACTTC.

The chain joins TRBV15 to TRBJ2-3; D uncertain. Germline CDR1 LNHNV, CDR2 YYDKDF (reference sequence). V was clipped by 0 bases and J by 5 bases, with 6 bases between them. CDR3 size: 13 residues. This CDR3 reads CATSRDTKDTQYF. The CDR3 DNA is TGTGCCACCAGCAGAGATACTAAAGATACGCAGTATTTT.

V is TRBV5-5 and J is TRBJ1-6; D gene unclear. The CDR3 loop spans 16 amino acids. Trimming left V 2 bases short and J 0 bases short, with 9 bases between. Germline V gives CDR1 SGHKS, CDR2 YYEKEE (reference sequence). The CDR3 protein is CASSFGLASYNSPLHF. The CDR3 nucleotides read TGTGCCAGCAGCTTTGGACTCGCCTCCTATAATTCACCCCTCCACTTT.

This chain joins TRBV2 and TRBJ1-4; D unresolved. The V end was cut by 6 bases, the J end by 4 bases, with 9 bases between. CDR1 is SNHLY, CDR2 FYNNEI, per germline. CDR3 size: 13 residues. The CDR3 DNA reads as TGTGCCAGCAGCCGGGGTTATAATGAAAAACTGTTTTTT. Translation: CASSRGYNEKLFF.

The gene calls are TRBV5-5 and TRBJ2-1, with 7 bases that match TRBD1. Germline CDR1 and CDR2: SGHKS and YYEKEE (reference sequence). The CDR3 extends over 17 amino acids. V gave up 4 bases and J gave up 5 bases; unmatched junction bases: 15. For the CDR3, the DNA is TGTGCCAGCAGCCGACCTTTGGCAGGGGGTCGCCACAATGAGCAGTTCTTC. Protein sequence: CASSRPLAGGRHNEQFF. Filled out from reference TRBV5-5 and TRBJ2-1, the complete variable domain reads DAGVTQSPTHLIKTRGQQVTLRCSPISGHKSVSWYQQVLGQGPQFIFQYYEKEERGRGNFPDRFSARQFPNYSSELNVNALLLGDSALYLCASSRPLAGGRHNEQFFGPGTRLTVL.

The rearrangement joins TRBV6-1 to TRBJ2-5; 16 bases are a match to TRBD2. Germline CDR1 and CDR2: MNHNS and SASEGT. This CDR3 has 16 amino acids. V dropped 3 bases and J dropped 2; count of bases not matched to a gene: 0. CDR3: CASSEGLAGGQETQYF. The CDR3 DNA sequence: TGTGCCAGCAGTGAGGGACTAGCGGGAGGGCAAGAGACCCAGTACTTC.

The V gene is TRBV4-3, the J gene TRBJ2-1; TRBD2 aligns across 7 bases. The V segment lost 0 bases and the J segment 2 bases; nucleotides outside the gene matches: 10. The CDR3 extends over 18 amino acids. Germline-derived CDR1 and CDR2 are LGHNA and YSLEER. The CDR3 reads CASSQDRPGGFAYNEQFF. In DNA form, the CDR3 reads TGCGCCAGCAGCCAAGACAGGCCGGGAGGCTTTGCCTACAATGAGCAGTTCTTC.

The chain carries TRBV9 and TRBJ1-5; the D gene is possibly TRBD1 (5 bases). The V gene lost 0 bases and the J gene lost 15 bases, with 16 bases spanning the gap. The CDR3 has 13 residues. Germline V gene lookup returns CDR1 SGDLS and CDR2 YYNGEE. The CDR3 protein is CASSVAGEGVMHF. The CDR3 DNA reads as TGTGCCAGCAGCGTAGCGGGGGAAGGGGTGATGCATTTT.

This chain uses TRBV19 with TRBJ2-6; D may be TRBD1 (7 bases). The V end was cut by 5 bases, the J end by 4 bases, with 18 bases between. The CDR3 length is 17 residues. Germline CDR1 is LNHDA and CDR2 is SQIVND (reference sequence). The CDR3 loop reads CASSPIGGGAGANVLTF. The CDR3 nucleotides read TGTGCCAGTAGTCCCATCGGAGGGGGCGCGGGGGCCAACGTCCTGACTTTC.

J is TRBJ2-5 and V is TRBV7-3, with TRBD1 matching over 11 bases. This CDR3 has 17 amino acids. J lost 6 bases, V lost 0 bases, and 9 bases had no gene match. Germline V gene sequence: CDR1 SGHTA, CDR2 FQGTGA. CDR3 DNA sequence: TGTGCCAGCAGCTTAACGTCCGGGACAGGGGGAGGAAAGACCCAGTACTTC. This translates into CASSLTSGTGGGKTQYF.

The chain employs TRBV5-6 and TRBJ1-5; D gene ambiguous. Germline CDR1 SGHDT, CDR2 YYEEEE. Trimming cost V 2 bases and J 1 base, with 10 bases left between them. The CDR3 totals 15 residues. The CDR3 spells CASSLQDISNQPQHF. CDR3 nucleotide sequence: TGTGCCAGCAGCTTACAAGACATCAGCAATCAGCCCCAGCATTTT.

As DNA, the CDR3 is TGTGCCAGCAGCCCACTAGCGGGCCTGTACAATGAGCAGTTCTTC. Its translation: CASSPLAGLYNEQFF. The J gene is TRBJ2-1, the V gene TRBV3-1 (or the pseudogene TRBV3-2); 9 positions match TRBD2. V gave up 4 bases and J gave up 4 bases; unmatched junction bases: 5. The V gene's germline CDR1 is LGHDT and CDR2 YNNKEL (reference sequence). The CDR3 covers 15 residues.

This chain uses TRBV6-2 or TRBV6-3 with TRBJ2-5; D may be TRBD1 (6 bases). Germline loops: CDR1 MNHEY, CDR2 SVGEGT. This CDR3 comprises 14 residues. Deletions cut 5 bases from V and 1 base from J, with 11 bases between. CDR3 region: CASSQSDSQETQYF. DNA of the CDR3: TGTGCCAGCAGTCAATCGGACAGCCAAGAGACCCAGTACTTC.